Sequencing of this T cell receptor beta chain was carried out in a study of shared clonotypes between healthy human individuals. Libraries were prepared by immunoSEQ multiplex PCR; TCRdb keeps only in-frame clonotypes and omits some of them. The table includes over a million clones, 78% detected once. This CDR3 is built from 15 residues. Germline assignment: CDR1 LNHDA and CDR2 SQIVND (reference sequence). Unmatched junction bases numbered 4, after V lost 4 bases and J lost 1 base. The rearrangement links TRBV19 to TRBJ2-7; 10 bases line up with TRBD1. Sequencing was carried out using memory CD4+ T cells from PBMCs. Subset: CD45RA-negative fraction. The receptor was derived from a man aged 18 to 29 in good health. Some clones in this sample may be carry-over from other donors' samples. CDR3 amino acids: CASSTGQGTSYEQYF. In DNA form, the CDR3 reads TGTGCCAGTAGTACGGGACAGGGGACATCCTACGAGCAGTACTTC. The full variable domain, its missing parts supplied by reference TRBV19 and TRBJ2-7, is DGGITQSPKYLFRKEGQNVTLSCEQNLNHDAMYWYRQDPGQGLRLIYYSQIVNDFQKGDIAEGYSVSREKKESFPLTVTSAQKNPTAFYLCASSTGQGTSYEQYFGPGTRLTVT.